A selection of T cell receptor beta chains follows, all from one sample in a study of blood T cell repertoires in COVID-19. Method: immunoSEQ multiplex PCR; TCRdb's copy keeps in-frame clones and lacks some. The data hold a few hundred thousand clones, with about 80% observed a single time. The sequenced sample consisted of peripheral blood. These TCRs come from a person aged 70 to 85 with COVID-19, enrolled during active disease. The CDR3 runs from the conserved cysteine through the conserved F or W. The D gene is left open where the match is weak.

>TRBJ1-4|-|TRBV19
CASSIDWRAGQLFF
>TRBJ2-3|TRBD1|TRBV5-1
CASSLGGTGAGDTQYF
>TRBJ2-5|-|TRBV2
CASSDADSQETQYF
>TRBJ2-5|TRBD1|TRBV18
CASSPRTGGLETQYF
>TRBJ2-1|TRBD2|TRBV19
CASNQFLVPSGTLVNEQFF
>TRBJ1-5|TRBD1|TRBV7-9
CAREDRGGSQPQHF
>TRBJ1-4|-|TRBV18
CASSPGTLSEKLFF
>TRBJ2-1|TRBD1|TRBV6-5
CASSTDRGRNEQFF
>TRBJ1-1|-|TRBV5-1
CASSLRPDNLNTEAFF
>TRBJ2-7|-|TRBV6-5
CASSYGPDSYEQYF
>TRBJ2-7|TRBD2|TRBV19
CASKTGLATYEQYF
>TRBJ1-5|TRBD1|TRBV6-5
CASSSGTGAAQPQHF
>TRBJ1-2|-|TRBV19
CASIVRSSIRGGLYGYTF
>TRBJ2-7|TRBD1|TRBV5-1
CASSQETGSDPPGYF
>TRBJ2-5|-|TRBV28
CASSFGGEETQYF
>TRBJ1-2|-|TRBV23-1
CASSQPGQTRGYTF
>TRBJ2-1|TRBD2|TRBV5-1
CASSLVLAGSYEQFF
>TRBJ2-7|-|TRBV5-1
CASSLGSSTYEQYF
>TRBJ1-2|TRBD1|TRBV19
CASSIDRGGGYTF
>TRBJ2-5|-|TRBV3-1/TRBV3-2
CASSQGPPGAGETQYF
>TRBJ1-1|-|TRBV2
CASSEIRNTEAFF
>TRBJ1-1|-|TRBV6-5
CASILSPTLAEAFF
>TRBJ1-2|-|TRBV29-1
CSVVEGSSYTF
>TRBJ2-5|TRBD2|TRBV25-1
CASSIPGRGTQYF
>TRBJ2-3|-|TRBV5-1
CASSSGLSTDTQYF
>TRBJ2-1|TRBD2|TRBV27
CASSLSSLAGLEQFF
>TRBJ1-5|-|TRBV19
CASSGTRGQPQHF
>TRBJ2-3|TRBD2|TRBV10-3
CAISVKTSGGTDTQYF
>TRBJ1-4|-|TRBV12-3/TRBV12-4
CASRSDRRHQLFF
>TRBJ2-7|-|TRBV3-1/TRBV3-2
CASSPSYNRAYEQYF
>TRBJ1-5|TRBD1|TRBV9
CASSAGQGMGNQPQHF
>TRBJ2-7|TRBD2|TRBV4-2
CASSQGSGRSEQYF
>TRBJ1-1|-|TRBV7-2
CASRLVPMTVTEAFF
>TRBJ1-5|-|TRBV28
CASSLVTDNQPQHF
>TRBJ1-2|-|TRBV28
CASSLSGGGYGYTF
>TRBJ1-2|TRBD1|TRBV3-1/TRBV3-2
CASSHAWDSVSSGYTF
>TRBJ2-7|TRBD2|TRBV27
CASSTGTSGRHEQYF
>TRBJ2-7|-|TRBV11-2
CASSLTPGFYEQYF
>TRBJ2-2|TRBD2|TRBV7-3
CASSLTGGPSGPGELFF
>TRBJ2-2|TRBD1|TRBV2
CASRERTGGTGELFF
>TRBJ2-7|-|TRBV27
CASSLSGGGRNYEQYF
>TRBJ1-5|TRBD1|TRBV3-1/TRBV3-2
CASSPGQGSKNPYF
>TRBJ2-1|-|TRBV6-2/TRBV6-3
CASSGRGFNEQFF
>TRBJ1-1|-|TRBV29-1
CSVDPPGSGGTEAFF
>TRBJ1-1|-|TRBV5-1
CASSRKDTTNTEAFF
>TRBJ2-3|TRBD2|TRBV27
CASSPGTSGRLTQYF
>TRBJ1-1|TRBD1|TRBV20-1
CSASKEGAWNTEAFF
>TRBJ2-7|TRBD1|TRBV30
CASRQGAIMSGEQYF
>TRBJ1-5|-|TRBV9
CASSVAGSNQPQHF
>TRBJ2-7|-|TRBV10-3
CAISESGQGPYEQYF
>TRBJ1-3|-|TRBV3-1/TRBV3-2
CASSQRTSRNTIYF
>TRBJ2-1|TRBD2|TRBV5-1
CASSRAGDAYNEQFF
>TRBJ2-7|-|TRBV28
CASSFSGASYEQYF
>TRBJ2-1|TRBD2|TRBV7-3
CASSLMGGSGYNEQFF
>TRBJ2-1|-|TRBV10-3
CAVSEQGNEQFF
>TRBJ2-7|-|TRBV11-2
CASSRSMGPVEQYF
>TRBJ1-1|-|TRBV19
CASRGGTQGDTEAFF
>TRBJ2-5|TRBD2|TRBV29-1
CSVELAGQETQYF
>TRBJ2-1|-|TRBV7-8
CASSLGNRYNEQFF